This T cell receptor beta chain comes out of a study of blood T cell repertoires in COVID-19. Generated by immunoSEQ multiplex PCR, the TCRdb table keeps only in-frame clones and is missing some. The sample holds some 250,000 clones; 80% to 90% are singletons and the top ten take approximately 5.4%. Germline trimming cut 3 bases from V and 5 bases from J; bases unmatched to any gene: 12. Looked up from germline, CDR1 is KGHSH and CDR2 is LQKENI. This CDR3 has 16 residues. This chain joins TRBV18 and TRBJ1-2, with 7 bases fitting TRBD1. The source is a man older than 75 with acute or convalescent COVID-19. Sequencing was performed on peripheral blood. The chain's CDR3 is CASSPVPATGWYGYTF. CDR3 nucleotide sequence: TGTGCCAGCTCACCGGTTCCCGCGACAGGGTGGTATGGCTACACCTTC.